Below, 27 T cell receptor beta chains from the same sample are listed, as sequenced in a study of blood T cell repertoires in COVID-19. Sequenced by immunoSEQ multiplex PCR; TCRdb stores in-frame clones only, minus some. In the table there are 85,000 to 130,000 clones, approximately 80% of which are singletons. The sequencing sample was made of peripheral blood. These receptors came from a woman in her fifties or sixties with acute or convalescent COVID-19.

The chain uses TRBV7-2 and TRBJ1-2; D is undetermined. Trimming pared 2 bases from V and 0 bases from J, leaving 10 bases between. This CDR3 is 15 amino acids long. Per the germline V gene, CDR1 is SGHTA and CDR2 is FQGNSA. The CDR3 sequence is CASSLLGLANYGYTF. Written as DNA, the CDR3 is TGTGCCAGCAGCTTACTAGGTTTAGCTAACTATGGCTACACCTTC.

In DNA, the CDR3 is TGTGCCAGCAGTGAATTCTGGGTCGAGGGACAAGAGACCCAGTACTTC. Its translation: CASSEFWVEGQETQYF. The chain carries TRBV6-1 and TRBJ2-5, with D possibly being TRBD2 (5 bases). The CDR3 extends over 16 amino acids. Trimming removed 2 bases from V and 2 bases from J, with 15 bases in between. Germline V gene data show CDR1 as MNHNS and CDR2 as SASEGT.

This clone was seen only a few times. The genes are TRBV28 and TRBJ1-2; TRBD1 aligns across 7 bases. V lost 3 bases, J lost 1 base, and 5 bases stayed unmatched. CDR3 length equals 15 residues. Germline V gene data show CDR1 as MDHEN and CDR2 as SYDVKM. The CDR3 region has the DNA TGTGCCAGCAGTTTCGGGGCAGGGGGTAACTATGGCTACACCTTC. Its translation: CASSFGAGGNYGYTF.

CDR3 region: CASSIFSSGSGNTIYF. CDR3 nucleotides: TGTGCCAGTAGTATCTTTTCTTCGGGCTCTGGAAACACCATATATTTT. The rearrangement joins TRBV19 to TRBJ1-3, with D unresolved. V lost 3 bases, J lost 0 bases, and 12 bases lay in between. The CDR3 has 16 residues. Per the germline V gene, CDR1 is LNHDA and CDR2 is SQIVND (reference sequence). Combining the CDR3 with reference TRBV19 and TRBJ1-3 gives the whole variable domain DGGITQSPKYLFRKEGQNVTLSCEQNLNHDAMYWYRQDPGQGLRLIYYSQIVNDFQKGDIAEGYSVSREKKESFPLTVTSAQKNPTAFYLCASSIFSSGSGNTIYFGEGSWLTVV.

The chain uses TRBV28 and TRBJ2-7; TRBD2 matches at 9 bases. This CDR3 spans 15 amino acids. CDR1 and CDR2 from the germline V gene are MDHEN and SYDVKM. After removal of 6 bases from V and 3 bases from J, the junction contained 9 bases not matched to a gene. The CDR3, as DNA: TGTGCCAGCAGCGTTAGCGGGAGACCCCTCTACGAGCAGTACTTC. It translates to CASSVSGRPLYEQYF.

The J gene is TRBJ2-7, the V gene TRBV28; 8 nucleotides match TRBD1. This CDR3 has 14 residues. Germline-derived CDR1 and CDR2 are MDHEN and SYDVKM. The V and J ends lost 4 bases and 6 bases, in that order; junction bases with no gene match: 8. The CDR3 DNA sequence: TGTGCCAGCAGTTCAAAGCCCACAGGGGGCGAGCAGTACTTC. Its protein is CASSSKPTGGEQYF.

Only one count was recorded for this clone. This chain links TRBV2 with TRBJ2-7; D is unresolved. The CDR3 has 12 residues. Germline CDR1 reads SNHLY; CDR2 reads FYNNEI. Trimming shortened V by 5 bases and J by 3 bases, and 8 bases separated the two germline ends. CDR3 protein: CASSYQDYEQYF. For the CDR3, the DNA is TGTGCCAGCAGTTACCAGGACTACGAGCAGTACTTC. The complete variable domain, with remaining parts taken from reference TRBV2 and TRBJ2-7, reads EPEVTQTPSHQVTQMGQEVILRCVPISNHLYFYWYRQILGQKVEFLVSFYNNEISEKSEIFDDQFSVERPDGSNFTLKIRSTKLEDSAMYFCASSYQDYEQYFGPGTRLTVT.

The gene calls are TRBV7-9 and TRBJ1-1; a weak D match, TRBD1 (5 bases). Trimming cost V 0 bases and J 9 bases, with 8 bases left between them. The CDR3 length is 12 residues. Germline CDR1 and CDR2: SEHNR and FQNEAQ (reference sequence). The CDR3 loop reads CASSLAQEKAFF. The CDR3 nucleotides are TGTGCCAGCAGCTTAGCACAGGAGAAAGCTTTCTTT.

The J gene is TRBJ1-1, the V gene TRBV5-1, with 7 bases aligning to TRBD1. J gave up 5 bases and V 3 bases, and 7 bases lay outside the gene matches. The CDR3 loop spans 14 amino acids. Germline V gene sequence: CDR1 SGHRS, CDR2 YFSETQ. DNA for the CDR3: TGCGCCAGCAGCTCGGAGCAGGGGGGAACTGAAGCTTTCTTT. Translating it yields CASSSEQGGTEAFF.

CDR3 sequence: CASSGGQGSLTNNEQFF. CDR3 nucleotides: TGTGCCAGCAGCGGTGGACAGGGTTCCCTTACCAACAATGAGCAGTTCTTC. The chain combines TRBV11-3 with TRBJ2-1, with 8 bases matching TRBD1. The CDR3 is 17 amino acids. The germline V gene encodes CDR1 SGHNT and CDR2 YENEEA. Trimming cost V 5 bases and J 5 bases; bases outside gene matches: 14.

The chain links TRBV2 to TRBJ1-4, with 7 bases fitting TRBD1. Germline assignment: CDR1 SNHLY and CDR2 FYNNEI. The CDR3 spans 15 residues. V gave up 6 bases and J gave up 4 bases; unmatched junction bases: 8. CDR3 in DNA: TGTGCCAGCAGGGACGGGGACAGATATAATGAAAAACTGTTTTTT. It translates to CASRDGDRYNEKLFF.

The chain carries TRBV5-4 and TRBJ1-1; maybe TRBD1 (5 bases). V shed 4 bases and J shed 0 bases, with 13 bases lying between them. The V gene's germline CDR1 is SGHNT and CDR2 YYREEE (reference sequence). The CDR3 length is 15 residues. CDR3 sequence: CASSPPRTMNTEAFF. The CDR3 DNA reads TGTGCCAGCAGCCCCCCTCGGACAATGAACACTGAAGCTTTCTTT.

This chain uses TRBV27 with TRBJ2-7, with 10 bases identical to TRBD2. The CDR3 is 15 amino acids. Germline V lookup: CDR1 MNHEY, CDR2 SMNVEV (reference sequence). V dropped 5 bases and J dropped 3; count of bases not matched to a gene: 7. CDR3 nucleotide sequence: TGTGCCAGCAGTCAGCAAGCGGGAGGGGGCTACGAGCAGTACTTC. The encoded protein is CASSQQAGGGYEQYF.

The chain recombines TRBV6-6 with TRBJ2-7, with TRBD2 matching over 7 bases. Losses at the gene ends were 6 bases for V and 12 bases for J; bases not matched to a gene: 14. From germline, CDR1 is MNHNY and CDR2 SVGAGI (reference sequence). There are 13 residues in the CDR3. CDR3 DNA: TGTGCCAGCAGCGCACAGATAAGGCGGGGGTCGTACTTC. Protein: CASSAQIRRGSYF.

The chain combines TRBV29-1 with TRBJ2-5; 9 bases agree with TRBD2. The V gene end was trimmed by 4 bases and the J gene end by 3 bases; junction bases not matched to a gene: 3. Germline V gives CDR1 SQVTM, CDR2 ANQGSEA. The CDR3 spans 13 residues. This CDR3 reads CSVGLAGEETQYF. Here the CDR3 DNA reads TGCAGCGTTGGGTTAGCGGGGGAAGAGACCCAGTACTTC.

J is TRBJ2-1 and V is TRBV6-4, with D maybe TRBD1 (5 bases). Germline V gives CDR1 MRHNA, CDR2 SNTAGT. The CDR3 spans 14 residues. Trimming left V 4 bases short and J 8 bases short, with 15 bases between. The CDR3 reads CASSVFYRGYEQFF. CDR3 nucleotide sequence: TGTGCCAGCAGTGTTTTTTATAGGGGCTATGAGCAGTTCTTC.

This clone occurred a few times. The rearrangement links TRBV19 to TRBJ1-6; D gene ambiguous. V dropped 5 bases and J dropped 9 bases, with 14 bases sitting between them. The CDR3 sequence is 14 residues long. Germline V CDR1 and CDR2: LNHDA, SQIVND (reference sequence). The CDR3 sequence: CASSAGSSISPLHF. CDR3 coding DNA: TGTGCCAGTAGTGCAGGCTCAAGTATTTCACCCCTCCACTTT.

V is TRBV6-5 and J is TRBJ1-5, with 11 bases that match TRBD1. With 8 bases clipped from V and 11 bases from J, the junction kept 14 bases outside the gene matches. Germline V lookup: CDR1 MNHEY, CDR2 SVGAGI. This CDR3 has 15 amino acids. The CDR3 loop is CASAIGTGGQGAQHF. The CDR3 region has the DNA TGTGCCAGCGCTATCGGGACAGGGGGTCAAGGGGCCCAGCATTTT.

The CDR3 DNA follows: TGTGCCAGCGGCCGGGGGGGCAGCGAGCAGTACTTC. This gives the protein CASGRGGSEQYF. V and J are TRBV28 and TRBJ2-7; 8 bases fit TRBD2. Looked up from germline, CDR1 is MDHEN and CDR2 is SYDVKM. V lost 8 bases, J lost 6 bases, and 6 bases stayed unmatched. The CDR3 runs to 12 residues.

V and J are TRBV6-5 and TRBJ2-5, with TRBD2 matching over 11 bases. V was clipped by 4 bases and J by 4 bases; unmatched bases: 5. This CDR3 is built from 15 residues. Per the germline V gene, CDR1 is MNHEY and CDR2 is SVGAGI. CDR3 sequence reads: CASSSLAGVGETQYF. The CDR3 nucleotides are TGTGCCAGCAGTTCACTAGCGGGAGTAGGAGAGACCCAGTACTTC.

The rearrangement links TRBV28 to TRBJ2-5; 11 bases are shared with TRBD1. The CDR3 runs to 16 residues. Unmatched junction bases numbered 5, after V lost 4 bases and J lost 1 base. Germline V gives CDR1 MDHEN, CDR2 SYDVKM. CDR3 in DNA: TGTGCCAGCAGTTCGCCGGGACAGGGGGGCCAAGAGACCCAGTACTTC. It encodes CASSSPGQGGQETQYF.

The chain is built from TRBV6-1 and TRBJ2-3; TRBD2 is a possible D gene (6 bases). This CDR3 has 15 residues. Germline V gives CDR1 MNHNS, CDR2 SASEGT. V lost 3 bases, J lost 0 bases, and 10 bases lay in between. CDR3 DNA sequence: TGTGCCAGCAGTGAGAGCGGGTCTAGCACAGATACGCAGTATTTT. Amino acid sequence: CASSESGSSTDTQYF.

This CDR3 is CASSSRGEAFF. The CDR3 nucleotides read TGTGCCAGCAGTTCGCGCGGGGAAGCTTTCTTT. The gene calls are TRBV12-3 or TRBV12-4 and TRBJ1-1, with no clear D. The length of the CDR3 is 11 residues. V shed 4 bases and J shed 8 bases, with 8 bases lying between them.

This clone was picked up one time. This chain connects TRBV3-1 (or the pseudogene TRBV3-2) to TRBJ1-1, with 10 bases matching TRBD1. V shed 0 bases and J 7 bases; nucleotides not matched to a gene: 11. The germline V gene has CDR1 LGHDT and CDR2 YNNKEL (reference sequence). The CDR3 has 17 amino acids. The CDR3 region is CASSQDQDRGSAGEAFF. DNA for the CDR3: TGTGCCAGCAGCCAAGATCAGGACAGGGGGTCCGCGGGTGAAGCTTTCTTT.

The V call is TRBV5-6, the J call TRBJ2-7; 7 bases map to TRBD2. After removal of 0 bases from V and 6 bases from J, the junction contained 9 bases not matched to a gene. Per the germline V gene, CDR1 is SGHDT and CDR2 is YYEEEE. CDR3 length: 15 amino acids. This CDR3 reads CASSLGLAVPIEQYF. CDR3 in DNA: TGTGCCAGCAGCTTGGGACTAGCTGTTCCCATCGAGCAGTACTTC.

This rearrangement joins TRBV29-1 to TRBJ2-1; weak D call: TRBD2 (6 bases). The CDR3 contains 13 residues. V dropped 3 bases and J dropped 9 bases, with 15 bases sitting between them. Germline values: CDR1 SQVTM, CDR2 ANQGSEA. The CDR3, as DNA: TGCAGCGTTGACGGGTCGGGGGTAAGTGAGCAGTTCTTC. This sequence encodes CSVDGSGVSEQFF.

The chain is built from TRBV30 and TRBJ1-5; 8 nucleotides align to TRBD1. CDR1 is GTSNPN and CDR2 is SVGIG in the germline V gene (reference sequence). The CDR3 consists of 14 residues. Trimming at V came to 0 bases and at J to 6 bases, leaving 4 bases not matched to a gene. This CDR3 is CAWSVQGGGQPQHF. Here the CDR3 DNA reads TGTGCCTGGAGTGTACAGGGGGGAGGTCAGCCCCAGCATTTT. Looking up the rest from reference TRBV30 and TRBJ1-5 gives the full variable domain: SQTIHQWPATLVQPVGSPLSLECTVEGTSNPNLYWYRQAAGRGLQLLFYSVGIGQISSEVPQNLSASRPQDRQFILSSKKLLLSDSGFYLCAWSVQGGGQPQHFGDGTRLSIL.